Presented here are 18 T cell receptor beta chains from one specimen sequenced in a study. One entry per CDR3 protein, called by TCRdb with MiXCR from the RT-PCR reads. This sample has more than 600,000 distinct CDR3 sequences, with approximately 15% found just once. Sequencing used memory CD4+ T cells from blood. Receptors originate from a female donor in good health, serving as a healthy control.

This chain links TRBV20-1 with TRBJ2-1, with 14 bases matching TRBD2. V gave up 2 bases and J gave up 9 bases; unmatched junction bases: 12. Germline CDR1 and CDR2: DFQATT and SNEGSKA (reference sequence). The CDR3 covers 17 residues. The CDR3 DNA follows: TGCAGTGCTAGACCCCACCGACTAGCGGGAGGGCTTAGTGAGCAGTTCTTC. It is translated as CSARPHRLAGGLSEQFF.

This clonotype occurred a few times. This chain joins TRBV7-9 and TRBJ1-5; 10 positions agree with TRBD1. Looked up from germline, CDR1 is SEHNR and CDR2 is FQNEAQ (reference sequence). V lost 5 bases and J lost 9; bases outside the gene matches: 10. This CDR3 is built from 15 residues. DNA of the CDR3: TGTGCCAGCAGCCGGACAGGGGGAACCGACGTGCCCCAGCATTTT. It specifies CASSRTGGTDVPQHF.

The table lists this clonotype with a few counts. The chain recombines TRBV19 with TRBJ2-3; 9 bases fit TRBD1. The CDR3 consists of 13 residues. Germline CDR1 is LNHDA and CDR2 is SQIVND (reference sequence). V lost 9 bases to trimming and J lost 6 bases; unmatched junction nucleotides: 7. DNA of the CDR3: TGTGCCAGCGGGACAGGGCTACTGGATACGCAGTATTTT. Protein product: CASGTGLLDTQYF.

In its sample, this clonotype was seen many times. The V call is TRBV10-3, the J call TRBJ2-7; weak D call: TRBD2 (5 bases). Per germline, CDR1 ENHRY and CDR2 SYGVKD. The CDR3 consists of 14 residues. Between the trimmed V and J ends, which lost 4 bases and 4 bases, there was a span of 14 bases. CDR3 nucleotide sequence: TGTGCCATCAGTGGGCGAGGGCGTACATACGAGCAGTACTTC. This translates into CAISGRGRTYEQYF.

This clonotype was observed many times. V is TRBV6-2 or TRBV6-3 and J is TRBJ2-1; maybe TRBD2 (6 bases). The CDR3 consists of 13 residues. V was trimmed by 5 bases and J by 8 bases, leaving 13 bases between them. Germline loops: CDR1 MNHEY, CDR2 SVGEGT. The CDR3 nucleotides are TGTGCCAGCAGTAGACAGCGGGTCGATGAGCAGTTCTTC. It yields the protein CASSRQRVDEQFF.

This clonotype has at least ten counts. This rearrangement joins TRBV20-1 to TRBJ2-1; the match to TRBD2 covers 11 bases. Germline values: CDR1 DFQATT, CDR2 SNEGSKA (reference sequence). The V and J ends lost 7 bases and 8 bases, in that order; junction bases with no gene match: 10. The CDR3 length is 14 residues. CDR3 coding DNA: TGCAGTGTACCGACTAGCGGGACGGTCGATGAGCAGTTCTTC. Its protein is CSVPTSGTVDEQFF.

This clonotype was seen a few times. V is TRBV6-5 and J is TRBJ1-2, with D possibly matching TRBD1 (6 bases). Germline CDR1 MNHEY, CDR2 SVGAGI. The CDR3 extends over 16 amino acids. V gave up 10 bases and J gave up 7 bases, with 28 bases separating them. The CDR3 loop is CAIGLNGGQLFSGYTF. The CDR3 nucleotides read TGTGCCATCGGCCTTAATGGCGGACAGCTATTCAGTGGCTACACCTTC.

The V call is TRBV20-1, the J call TRBJ2-1, with TRBD1 matching over 7 bases. Germline values: CDR1 DFQATT, CDR2 SNEGSKA (reference sequence). The CDR3 length is 14 residues. V shed 4 bases, J shed 11 bases, and the junction held 14 bases outside the gene matches. The CDR3 reads CSAKGDSLRDKQFF. The CDR3 region has the DNA TGCAGTGCTAAGGGGGACAGCCTCAGGGATAAGCAGTTCTTC.

V and J are TRBV12-3 or TRBV12-4 and TRBJ2-3; 9 positions agree with TRBD2. The CDR3 sequence is 14 residues long. Germline trimming cut 8 bases from V and 3 bases from J; bases unmatched to any gene: 6. As DNA, the CDR3 is TGTGCCAGCTCGAGCGGGGGGAGGACAGATACGCAGTATTTT. This sequence encodes CASSSGGRTDTQYF.

The chain joins TRBV2 to TRBJ1-2; D possibly corresponds to TRBD1 (5 bases). CDR1 SNHLY and CDR2 FYNNEI come from the germline V gene. This CDR3 contains 19 residues. V was trimmed by 2 bases and J by 3 bases, leaving 25 bases between them. CDR3 sequence reads: CASSETHRQPTLSDYGYTF. The CDR3 coding sequence is TGTGCCAGCAGTGAAACTCATAGACAGCCTACCCTCTCTGACTATGGCTACACCTTC. The complete variable domain, with remaining parts taken from reference TRBV2 and TRBJ1-2, reads EPEVTQTPSHQVTQMGQEVILRCVPISNHLYFYWYRQILGQKVEFLVSFYNNEISEKSEIFDDQFSVERPDGSNFTLKIRSTKLEDSAMYFCASSETHRQPTLSDYGYTFGSGTRLTVV.

In its sample, this clonotype was seen a few times. The chain is built from TRBV12-3 or TRBV12-4 and TRBJ1-5; possibly TRBD1 for D (6 bases). The CDR3 covers 13 residues. V was shortened by 7 bases and J by 5 bases, with 12 bases between the two germline ends. CDR3 coding DNA: TGTGCCAGCACCGCGGACAGTTATCAGCCCCAGCATTTT. This gives the protein CASTADSYQPQHF.

This clonotype was detected many times. The chain is built from TRBV7-2 and TRBJ2-1; D possibly matches TRBD1 or TRBD2 (5 bases each). With 6 bases removed from V and 4 bases from J, the gap between germline ends came to 16 bases. CDR1 is SGHTA and CDR2 is FQGNSA in the germline V gene. The CDR3 contains 15 residues. Here the CDR3 DNA reads TGTGCCAGCAGGGAACCGGGACGGAATTACAATGAGCAGTTCTTC. Its protein is CASREPGRNYNEQFF.

This clonotype was counted a few times. This chain connects TRBV2 to TRBJ2-2, with D possibly matching TRBD2 (6 bases). The CDR3 runs to 11 residues. CDR1 SNHLY and CDR2 FYNNEI come from the germline V gene. The CDR3 spells CAGRYAGELFF. CDR3 DNA: TGTGCAGGGAGGTACGCCGGGGAGCTGTTTTTT. The full variable domain, in which reference TRBV2 and TRBJ2-2 provide the parts outside the CDR3, is EPEVTQTPSHQVTQMGQEVILRCVPISNHLYFYWYRQILGQKVEFLVSFYNNEISEKSEIFDDQFSVERPDGSNFTLKIRSTKLEDSAMYFCAGRYAGELFFGEGSRLTVL.

This sequence joins TRBV2 and TRBJ1-1, with 7 positions matching TRBD1. The V gene's germline CDR1 is SNHLY and CDR2 FYNNEI. Trimming removed 6 bases from V and 4 bases from J; junction bases left unmatched: 8. The CDR3 sequence is 14 residues long. CDR3 coding DNA: TGTGCCAGCAGCTGGGCAGGGGGGACCACTGAAGCTTTCTTT. This translates into CASSWAGGTTEAFF.

This clonotype was detected ten times or more. This rearrangement joins TRBV10-3 to TRBJ2-5, with D possibly being TRBD1 (5 bases). The CDR3 has 12 amino acids. The V and J ends lost 9 bases and 2 bases respectively, with 10 bases between them. Looked up from germline, CDR1 is ENHRY and CDR2 is SYGVKD. CDR3 sequence reads: CAIQTEQETQYF. DNA for the CDR3: TGTGCCATACAGACAGAGCAAGAGACCCAGTACTTC.

The chain is built from TRBV6-1 and TRBJ1-1; D gene uncertain. The CDR3 loop spans 14 amino acids. Germline assignment: CDR1 MNHNS and CDR2 SASEGT. V lost 2 bases and J lost 0, with 7 bases in between. This CDR3 is CASSEHSMNTEAFF. The CDR3 DNA is TGTGCCAGCAGTGAACACAGTATGAACACTGAAGCTTTCTTT.

The chain recombines TRBV20-1 with TRBJ2-4; 7 bases agree with TRBD1. V was clipped by 1 base and J by 3 bases; unmatched bases: 6. The CDR3 is 15 amino acids. The V gene's germline CDR1 is DFQATT and CDR2 SNEGSKA (reference sequence). CDR3 sequence reads: CSARGDRVFKNIQYF. For the CDR3, the DNA is TGCAGTGCTAGAGGTGACAGGGTTTTCAAAAACATTCAGTACTTC.

This clonotype was detected many times. This sequence joins TRBV10-3 and TRBJ1-1; weak D call: TRBD1 (6 bases). The V gene's germline CDR1 is ENHRY and CDR2 SYGVKD. Trimming took off 10 bases at V and 3 bases at J, with 15 bases between the two ends. This CDR3 is built from 13 residues. The CDR3 loop reads CATSRGGDTEAFF. CDR3 coding DNA: TGTGCCACCTCAAGGGGGGGTGACACTGAAGCTTTCTTT.